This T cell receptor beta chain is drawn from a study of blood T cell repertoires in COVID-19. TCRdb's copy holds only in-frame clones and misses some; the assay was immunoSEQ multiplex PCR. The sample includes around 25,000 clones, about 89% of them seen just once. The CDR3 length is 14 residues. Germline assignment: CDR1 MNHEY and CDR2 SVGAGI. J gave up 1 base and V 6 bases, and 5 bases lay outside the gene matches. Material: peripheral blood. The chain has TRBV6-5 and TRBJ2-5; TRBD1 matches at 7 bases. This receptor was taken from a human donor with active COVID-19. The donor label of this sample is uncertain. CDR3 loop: CASSPNRGQETQYF. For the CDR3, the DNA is TGTGCCAGCAGCCCCAACAGGGGCCAAGAGACCCAGTACTTC.